This TCR beta chain derives from a study of T cell responses to AZD1222 COVID-19 vaccine. General study results and limits: Targets within unmutated variant regions were reportedly found for nearly half of spike-specific TCRs. Donors skewed white British and female; clonal diversity was possibly underestimated. At study baseline, merely roughly 6 AZD1222 recipients were seropositive.

Looked up from germline, CDR1 is DFQATT and CDR2 is SNEGSKA (reference sequence). CDR3 length equals 13 residues. V gave up 3 bases and J gave up 4 bases, with 10 bases separating them. This table comes from immunoSEQ multiplex PCR, and its TCRdb copy is limited to in-frame clones, with some not included. The sample yields 85,000 to 120,000 clones, 84% seen once. In the case of this clone: The antigen is not known.

This rearrangement joins TRBV20-1 to TRBJ1-5; no reliable D call. The material was peripheral blood, obtained on day 0 of AZD1222 vaccination. The source is an adult in good health. This CDR3 reads CSASWQENQPQHF. In DNA, the CDR3 is TGCAGTGCTAGTTGGCAGGAGAATCAGCCCCAGCATTTT.